One and the same sample provided the 27 T cell receptor beta chains below, sequenced in a study of T-cell reconstitution after alpha-beta-depleted transplantation in children. Using unique molecular identifiers, the investigators prepared the TCRbeta library. MiXCR, run by TCRdb on the PCR reads, gives a single entry per CDR3 protein. The sample contains about 440,000 distinct CDR3 sequences, 43% of which appear only once. The source was PBMCs, collected before TCRalphabeta/CD19-depleted stem cell transplant. All receptors come from a girl aged 2 to 9 with aplastic anemia, due to receive a stem cell transplant.

This clonotype appeared a few times. The chain combines TRBV4-1 with TRBJ1-1; D ambiguous. CDR1 is MGHRA and CDR2 is YSYEKL in the germline V gene. V lost 1 base and J lost 4, with 10 bases in between. The CDR3 has 14 amino acids. The DNA for the CDR3 is TGCGCCAGCAGCCAAGTAGGGTCGGGCACTGAAGCTTTCTTT. This encodes CASSQVGSGTEAFF.

The J gene is TRBJ1-5, the V gene TRBV30; no clear D gene. V dropped 4 bases and J dropped 15 bases, with 16 bases sitting between them. The CDR3 extends over 11 amino acids. Per the germline V gene, CDR1 is GTSNPN and CDR2 is SVGIG (reference sequence). The CDR3 nucleotides are TGTGCCTGGAAAAGGGCGGGCAGTCCGCATTTT. Its protein is CAWKRAGSPHF.

This clonotype has ten or more counts. The rearrangement links TRBV5-6 to TRBJ2-5; no definite D call. Per germline, CDR1 SGHDT and CDR2 YYEEEE. The CDR3 runs 14 residues. Trimming removed 3 bases at V and 5 bases at J, with 14 bases between. For the CDR3, the DNA is TGTGCCAGCAGCTCGGGTCCAAATGGGGAGACCCAGTACTTC. This sequence encodes CASSSGPNGETQYF.

The rearrangement uses TRBV9 and TRBJ2-1; TRBD1 or TRBD2 may be the D gene (6 bases each). V gave up 4 bases and J gave up 5 bases, with 19 bases separating them. Germline values: CDR1 SGDLS, CDR2 YYNGEE. There are 16 residues in the CDR3. CDR3 DNA: TGTGCCAGCAGCCCTAGAGGGGGGCAATGGGACAATGAGCAGTTCTTC. The encoded protein is CASSPRGGQWDNEQFF.

This clonotype was counted a single time. The chain combines TRBV6-5 with TRBJ2-3, with TRBD2 identical over 8 bases. The CDR3 runs to 16 residues. Germline lookup yields CDR1 MNHEY and CDR2 SVGAGI. Germline trimming cut 0 bases from V and 8 bases from J; bases unmatched to any gene: 10. The DNA for the CDR3 is TGTGCCAGCAGTTACTCGCCCAGCGGGAGTGTGGGTACGCAGTATTTT. It translates to CASSYSPSGSVGTQYF.

This clonotype has a count of ten or more. V and J are TRBV7-2 and TRBJ2-1, with D unclear. The V and J ends lost 4 bases and 3 bases respectively, with 7 bases between them. From germline, CDR1 is SGHTA and CDR2 FQGNSA. The CDR3 is 13 residues long. CDR3 in amino acids: CASSSARYNEQFF. As DNA, the CDR3 is TGTGCCAGCAGCTCCGCACGCTACAATGAGCAGTTCTTC.

J is TRBJ2-7 and V is TRBV12-3 or TRBV12-4; D unclear. The germline V and J ends were trimmed by 5 bases and 1 base, with 6 bases remaining between them. There are 12 residues in the CDR3. The CDR3 protein is CASSRISYEQYF. The CDR3 nucleotides read TGTGCCAGCAGTCGGATATCCTACGAGCAGTACTTC.

V is TRBV20-1 and J is TRBJ2-1; D remains ambiguous. The CDR3 is made up of 9 amino acids. Germline lookup yields CDR1 DFQATT and CDR2 SNEGSKA (reference sequence). V dropped 3 bases and J dropped 10 bases, with 4 bases sitting between them. CDR3 DNA: TGCAGTGCTAGTGAGGAGCAGTTCTTC. Encoded protein: CSASEEQFF.

In DNA form, the CDR3 reads TGCAGTGCACCGGGACAGGGGATGTTAAATACGCAGTATTTT. Encoded protein: CSAPGQGMLNTQYF. The V gene is TRBV20-1, the J gene TRBJ2-3, with 10 bases matching TRBD1. Losses at the gene ends were 6 bases for V and 7 bases for J; bases not matched to a gene: 10. The CDR3 spans 14 residues. In germline, CDR1 is DFQATT, CDR2 SNEGSKA (reference sequence).

This chain links TRBV7-9 with TRBJ2-1, with TRBD2 identical over 9 bases. Per germline, CDR1 SEHNR and CDR2 FQNEAQ (reference sequence). This CDR3 has 15 amino acids. J gave up 7 bases and V 4 bases, and 8 bases lay outside the gene matches. CDR3 in amino acids: CASSSPSGDVNEQFF. As DNA, the CDR3 is TGTGCCAGCAGCTCCCCTAGCGGGGATGTAAATGAGCAGTTCTTC.

This clonotype has just a few counts. V and J are TRBV5-6 and TRBJ2-7, with 7 positions matching TRBD2. The trim removed 6 bases at V and 7 bases at J, leaving 16 bases unmatched. The CDR3 runs to 15 residues. Germline-derived CDR1 and CDR2 are SGHDT and YYEEEE. CDR3 loop: CASTLRGGGKGEQYF. In DNA, the CDR3 is TGTGCCAGCACCCTTAGGGGCGGGGGTAAAGGAGAGCAGTACTTC. Together with reference TRBV5-6 and TRBJ2-7, the CDR3 gives the full variable domain: DAGVTQSPTHLIKTRGQQVTLRCSPKSGHDTVSWYQQALGQGPQFIFQYYEEEERQRGNFPDRFSGHQFPNYSSELNVNALLLGDSALYLCASTLRGGGKGEQYFGPGTRLTVT.

J is TRBJ2-1 and V is TRBV6-1; D is uncertain. Per the germline V gene, CDR1 is MNHNS and CDR2 is SASEGT. This CDR3 comprises 15 residues. Between the trimmed V and J ends, which lost 1 base and 9 bases, there was a span of 16 bases. The CDR3 sequence: CASSEVSYTSSEQFF. The CDR3 bases are TGTGCCAGCAGTGAAGTCAGCTACACTTCGAGTGAGCAGTTCTTC.

The CDR3 sequence: CSVDSGTSNYGYTF. CDR3 nucleotide sequence: TGCAGCGTTGATTCCGGTACTTCTAACTATGGCTACACCTTC. The chain links TRBV29-1 to TRBJ1-2; unclear D gene. This CDR3 spans 14 amino acids. Germline lookup yields CDR1 SQVTM and CDR2 ANQGSEA. The V and J ends lost 3 bases and 0 bases respectively, with 11 bases between them.

This clonotype was picked up a small number of times. The chain links TRBV30 to TRBJ1-5; D is undetermined. Trimming took off 3 bases at V and 0 bases at J, with 6 bases between the two ends. From germline, CDR1 is GTSNPN and CDR2 SVGIG (reference sequence). This CDR3 spans 13 amino acids. The CDR3 sequence is CAWRRDSNQPQHF. CDR3 bases: TGTGCCTGGAGAAGGGATAGCAATCAGCCCCAGCATTTT.

The chain links TRBV25-1 to TRBJ2-1; D may be TRBD1 or TRBD2 (6 bases each). This CDR3 is built from 22 residues. Trimming left V 4 bases short and J 2 bases short, with 33 bases between. Germline V gene lookup returns CDR1 MGHDK and CDR2 SYGVNS. The CDR3 is CASSVELRKGGHTSFPYNEQFF. The CDR3, as DNA: TGTGCCAGCAGTGTCGAGTTAAGGAAAGGGGGGCACACATCGTTCCCCTACAATGAGCAGTTCTTC.

This clonotype was counted only a few times. The chain combines TRBV10-2 with TRBJ2-7; D uncertain. This CDR3 region has 13 residues. V was shortened by 5 bases and J by 7 bases, with 15 bases between the two germline ends. The germline V gene has CDR1 WSHSY and CDR2 SAAADI. The DNA for the CDR3 is TGCGCCAGCAGTATGGACCCAAATGGGGAGCAGTACTTC. It yields the protein CASSMDPNGEQYF.

In the case of this clonotype: A much larger clone is a single base away; this may be a read error. The V gene is TRBV12-3 or TRBV12-4, the J gene TRBJ2-7; D is ambiguous. The CDR3 is made up of 13 amino acids. V was pared by 2 bases and J by 3 bases, with 8 bases between. The CDR3 DNA is TGTGCCAGCAGTTTAATCTGCGGCTACGAGCAGTACTTC. Protein product: CASSLICGYEQYF.

There are many counts of this clonotype. The chain combines TRBV18 with TRBJ2-2; unclear D gene. The CDR3 runs to 17 residues. Trimming removed 0 bases from V and 5 bases from J, with 16 bases in between. Per germline, CDR1 KGHSH and CDR2 LQKENI. CDR3: CASSPPIGQPSTGELFF. CDR3 DNA sequence: TGTGCCAGCTCACCACCAATAGGCCAGCCCTCGACCGGGGAGCTGTTTTTT.

This clonotype has more than one count but fewer than ten. The genes are TRBV10-3 and TRBJ2-3, with D hard to call. V lost 2 bases to trimming and J lost 0 bases, with 9 bases between them. The CDR3 is 15 amino acids. Germline V gene sequence: CDR1 ENHRY, CDR2 SYGVKD. As DNA, the CDR3 is TGTGCCATCAGTGAGCGGCGGCTAAGCACAGATACGCAGTATTTT. Residues: CAISERRLSTDTQYF.

The V call is TRBV5-1, the J call TRBJ2-5, with D maybe TRBD1 (5 bases). Trimming removed 1 base from V and 5 bases from J, with 15 bases in between. The germline V gene encodes CDR1 SGHRS and CDR2 YFSETQ. The CDR3 sequence is 15 residues long. Here the CDR3 reads CASSLTSGPEETQYF. The CDR3 coding sequence is TGCGCCAGCAGCTTGACGTCAGGGCCCGAGGAGACCCAGTACTTC.

This chain links TRBV6-1 with TRBJ1-1; D possibly corresponds to TRBD1 (5 bases). CDR3 length: 19 amino acids. The V gene lost 5 bases and the J gene lost 4 bases, with 29 bases spanning the gap. Germline V CDR1 and CDR2: MNHNS, SASEGT. CDR3: CASSRGPLFGERGGTEAFF. CDR3 DNA sequence: TGTGCCAGCAGTCGAGGCCCTCTGTTTGGGGAGAGGGGTGGCACTGAAGCTTTCTTT.

This clonotype was seen more than once but under ten times. This chain uses TRBV6-4 with TRBJ2-3, with 9 nucleotides matching TRBD2. Germline CDR1 reads MRHNA; CDR2 reads SNTAGT. CDR3 length: 15 residues. The V gene end was trimmed by 4 bases and the J gene end by 2 bases; junction bases not matched to a gene: 4. The CDR3 DNA sequence: TGTGCCAGCAGTGGACTAGCGGAACCCACAGATACGCAGTATTTT. Translation gives CASSGLAEPTDTQYF.

This sequence joins TRBV27 and TRBJ2-1; the match to TRBD2 covers 8 bases. The CDR3 sequence is 15 residues long. V lost 4 bases to trimming and J lost 3 bases; unmatched junction nucleotides: 5. Germline CDR1 MNHEY, CDR2 SMNVEV (reference sequence). CDR3 in amino acids: CASSSRSGIYNEQFF. The CDR3 DNA reads TGTGCCAGCAGTTCGCGTAGCGGGATCTACAATGAGCAGTTCTTC.

This clonotype showed up just a few times. This sequence joins TRBV28 and TRBJ2-3, with TRBD2 matching over 11 bases. Germline V gene lookup returns CDR1 MDHEN and CDR2 SYDVKM. The CDR3 covers 13 residues. Trimming took 3 bases from V and 9 from J; bases not matched to a gene: 2. CDR3 amino acids: CASSLTSGDTQYF. CDR3 in DNA: TGTGCCAGCAGTTTGACTAGCGGGGACACGCAGTATTTT.

The chain combines TRBV20-1 with TRBJ1-1; 8 bases align to TRBD1. Germline values: CDR1 DFQATT, CDR2 SNEGSKA (reference sequence). V trimming: 2 bases; J trimming: 0 bases; junction bases outside the gene matches: 14. The CDR3 is 18 amino acids. The CDR3 nucleotides read TGCAGTGCTAGACCCCGGGACAGGCTGACCGACTTGAACACTGAAGCTTTCTTT. As protein: CSARPRDRLTDLNTEAFF.

This clonotype was counted only a few times. The CDR3: CASSDPTSYNEQFF. The CDR3, as DNA: TGTGCCAGCAGTGATCCGACTAGCTACAATGAGCAGTTCTTC. V is TRBV2 and J is TRBJ2-1; tentative D call: TRBD2 (6 bases). Trimming removed 3 bases from V and 3 bases from J, with 9 bases in between. The CDR3 covers 14 residues. Germline V gene sequence: CDR1 SNHLY, CDR2 FYNNEI.

The J gene is TRBJ2-3, the V gene TRBV9, with D unresolved. Per the germline V gene, CDR1 is SGDLS and CDR2 is YYNGEE. Trimming took off 0 bases at V and 1 base at J, with 9 bases between the two ends. CDR3 length: 15 amino acids. This CDR3 reads CASSVDKQGTDTQYF. The DNA for the CDR3 is TGTGCCAGCAGCGTAGATAAGCAGGGCACAGATACGCAGTATTTT.